This is a list of T cell receptor beta chains from one sample in a study of regulatory T cells in long-lasting Graves disease. In TCRdb, the multiplex PCR reads were re-called with MiXCR into one record per CDR3 protein. The table has about 620,000 distinct CDR3 sequences, 15% to 20% seen once; the top ten hold approximately 18%. The data were also submitted as part of a second study, on T cells in Graves' hyperthyroidism and ophthalmopathy.

The sample was peripheral blood mononuclear cells (PBMCs), taken at new diagnosis, from a patient treated with antithyroid drugs. The receptors stem from a woman in her 30s with Graves disease. CDR3s include the opening cysteine and the closing phenylalanine or tryptophan. D genes are given only for firm matches. Where a row states a size, it is once, few, many or the class of an expanded clone; other rows omit it.

len: 12; d_gene: -; abundance: many; j_gene: TRBJ1-2; v_gene: TRBV12-3/TRBV12-4; CDR3nt: TGTGCCATCGTATTCGGGGTCTATGGCTACACCTTC; CDR3aa: CAIVFGVYGYTF
len: 18; d_gene: -; abundance: once; j_gene: TRBJ2-1; v_gene: TRBV7-8; CDR3nt: TGTGCCAGCAGCTTTTCCCTCCTGGCGGGACTCTCCTACAATGTGCAGTTCTTC; CDR3aa: CASSFSLLAGLSYNVQFF
len: 13; d_gene: -; abundance: many; j_gene: TRBJ2-4; v_gene: TRBV28; CDR3nt: TGTGCCAGCAGTTCTTCCGGGAAAAACATTCAGTACTTC; CDR3aa: CASSSSGKNIQYF
len: 15; d_gene: TRBD1; abundance: -; j_gene: TRBJ2-1; v_gene: TRBV20-1; CDR3nt: TGCAGTGCTCAGGGGGCGGGCGCAGGGGACAATGAGCAGTTCTTC; CDR3aa: CSAQGAGAGDNEQFF
len: 15; d_gene: TRBD1; abundance: few; j_gene: TRBJ2-1; v_gene: TRBV7-6; CDR3nt: TGTGCCAGCAGCCGCCCGGGGACAGATAGTACTGAGCAGTTCTTC; CDR3aa: CASSRPGTDSTEQFF
len: 15; d_gene: -; abundance: -; j_gene: TRBJ2-1; v_gene: TRBV20-1; CDR3nt: TGCAGTGCTTCCACCTGGGGCCCGACCCACAATGAGCAGTTCTTC; CDR3aa: CSASTWGPTHNEQFF
len: 13; d_gene: -; abundance: few; j_gene: TRBJ2-1; v_gene: TRBV5-1; CDR3nt: TGCGCCAGCAGCAGAACTAGTTCATTCGAGCAGTTCTTC; CDR3aa: CASSRTSSFEQFF
len: 16; d_gene: -; abundance: many; j_gene: TRBJ2-7; v_gene: TRBV11-2; CDR3nt: TGTGCCAGCACGCCGGCTTGGCGGATCGTACCCTACGAGCAGTACTTC; CDR3aa: CASTPAWRIVPYEQYF
len: 14; d_gene: -; abundance: many; j_gene: TRBJ2-7; v_gene: TRBV28; CDR3nt: TGTGCCAGCAGCGATCCGGGGCGCATGGACGAGCAGTACTTC; CDR3aa: CASSDPGRMDEQYF
len: 16; d_gene: TRBD1; abundance: -; j_gene: TRBJ2-5; v_gene: TRBV9; CDR3nt: TGTGCCAGCAGCGTAGCTCTAGGGACAGCACAAGAGACCCAGTACTTC; CDR3aa: CASSVALGTAQETQYF
len: 16; d_gene: -; abundance: -; j_gene: TRBJ2-2; v_gene: TRBV5-5; CDR3nt: TGTGCCAGCAGTTCGACGGGACACTGGAACACCGGGGAGCTGTTTTTT; CDR3aa: CASSSTGHWNTGELFF
len: 16; d_gene: TRBD2; abundance: few; j_gene: TRBJ2-2; v_gene: TRBV27; CDR3nt: TGTGCCAGCAGTTTTAGAGCGGGAGCTTTCCCCGGGGAGCTGTTTTTT; CDR3aa: CASSFRAGAFPGELFF
len: 15; d_gene: TRBD1; abundance: many; j_gene: TRBJ1-5; v_gene: TRBV15; CDR3nt: TGTGCCACCAGCAGGGGGACAGGGTCCGCTCAGCCCCAGCATTTT; CDR3aa: CATSRGTGSAQPQHF
len: 14; d_gene: -; abundance: few; j_gene: TRBJ1-5; v_gene: TRBV27; CDR3nt: TGTGCCAGCAGTCTCCAGGACTCGGATCAGCCCCAGCATTTT; CDR3aa: CASSLQDSDQPQHF
len: 15; d_gene: TRBD1; abundance: few; j_gene: TRBJ2-1; v_gene: TRBV9; CDR3nt: TGTGCCAGCAGCGCCCCGGGACAGGGGTTGAGTGAGCAGTTCTTC; CDR3aa: CASSAPGQGLSEQFF
len: 16; d_gene: -; abundance: few; j_gene: TRBJ2-1; v_gene: TRBV12-3/TRBV12-4; CDR3nt: TGTGCCAGCAGCTACCCCTATCCAACAGGCTACAATGAGCAGTTCTTC; CDR3aa: CASSYPYPTGYNEQFF
len: 16; d_gene: -; abundance: many; j_gene: TRBJ1-2; v_gene: TRBV28; CDR3nt: TGTGCCAGCATTACCCCCCAGACAGGTCCCCCCTATGGCTACACCTTC; CDR3aa: CASITPQTGPPYGYTF
len: 12; d_gene: TRBD1; abundance: many; j_gene: TRBJ1-5; v_gene: TRBV2; CDR3nt: TGTGCCATAGGACAGGGACAACAGCCCCAGCATTTT; CDR3aa: CAIGQGQQPQHF
len: 16; d_gene: -; abundance: few; j_gene: TRBJ2-1; v_gene: TRBV7-9; CDR3nt: TGTGCCAGCAGCTTAGGCGGGCTAGCGATTTACAATGAGCAGTTCTTC; CDR3aa: CASSLGGLAIYNEQFF
len: 15; d_gene: -; abundance: many; j_gene: TRBJ2-1; v_gene: TRBV7-9; CDR3nt: TGTGCCAGCAGCTTACGGGCGGGGGCGAGTAATGAGCAGTTCTTC; CDR3aa: CASSLRAGASNEQFF
len: 19; d_gene: TRBD2; abundance: once; j_gene: TRBJ2-3; v_gene: TRBV10-1; CDR3nt: TGCGCCAGCAGTGAGTCGGTCCTGGGACTAGCGGGAGGGGCGGGTACGCAGTATTTT; CDR3aa: CASSESVLGLAGGAGTQYF
len: 13; d_gene: TRBD1; abundance: many; j_gene: TRBJ1-2; v_gene: TRBV18; CDR3nt: TGTGCCAGCTCACCTGACAGGGTTGCTGGCTACACCTTC; CDR3aa: CASSPDRVAGYTF
len: 16; d_gene: -; abundance: many; j_gene: TRBJ1-5; v_gene: TRBV7-3; CDR3nt: TGTGCCAGCAGCACAAGACGGGGGAATAGCAATCAGCCCCAGCATTTT; CDR3aa: CASSTRRGNSNQPQHF
len: 12; d_gene: -; abundance: -; j_gene: TRBJ2-1; v_gene: TRBV20-1; CDR3nt: TGCAGTGCTAGTCGGGTTCTGGATGAGCAGTTCTTC; CDR3aa: CSASRVLDEQFF
len: 17; d_gene: TRBD1; abundance: -; j_gene: TRBJ1-2; v_gene: TRBV18; CDR3nt: TGTGCCAGCTCACCTGGTATTGGGACAGAAGTTAACTATGGCTACACCTTC; CDR3aa: CASSPGIGTEVNYGYTF
len: 13; d_gene: -; abundance: few; j_gene: TRBJ2-7; v_gene: TRBV11-2; CDR3nt: TGTGCCAGCAGCCGCACAGAAGACTACGAGCAGTACTTC; CDR3aa: CASSRTEDYEQYF
len: 14; d_gene: TRBD1; abundance: many; j_gene: TRBJ1-4; v_gene: TRBV27; CDR3nt: TGTGCCAGCAGTTCAGGGGGCGCCGATGAAAAACTGTTTTTT; CDR3aa: CASSSGGADEKLFF
len: 15; d_gene: -; abundance: few; j_gene: TRBJ2-1; v_gene: TRBV19; CDR3nt: TGTGCCAGAGCCGAGACGTGGGAGGAATACAATGAGCAGTTCTTC; CDR3aa: CARAETWEEYNEQFF
len: 12; d_gene: -; abundance: -; j_gene: TRBJ2-1; v_gene: TRBV19; CDR3nt: TGTGCCAGTAGCCCCAGGGTTAATGAGCAGTTCTTC; CDR3aa: CASSPRVNEQFF
len: 14; d_gene: -; abundance: many; j_gene: TRBJ2-3; v_gene: TRBV12-3/TRBV12-4; CDR3nt: TGTGCCAGCAGTTTCGGACAAACCACAGATACGCAGTATTTT; CDR3aa: CASSFGQTTDTQYF
len: 14; d_gene: -; abundance: many; j_gene: TRBJ2-7; v_gene: TRBV10-3; CDR3nt: TGTGCCATCAGGGGCACGGAGAGCTCCTACGAGCAGTACTTC; CDR3aa: CAIRGTESSYEQYF
len: 14; d_gene: TRBD1; abundance: few; j_gene: TRBJ2-3; v_gene: TRBV27; CDR3nt: TGTGCCAGCAGTTTTGGACAGGAGGCGGGTTTGCAGTATTTT; CDR3aa: CASSFGQEAGLQYF
len: 12; d_gene: -; abundance: -; j_gene: TRBJ2-1; v_gene: TRBV5-1; CDR3nt: TGCGCCAGCAGCTTGGTTAGCCATGAGCAGTTCTTC; CDR3aa: CASSLVSHEQFF
len: 16; d_gene: TRBD1; abundance: many; j_gene: TRBJ1-1; v_gene: TRBV12-3/TRBV12-4; CDR3nt: TGTGCCAGCATCGATTTGGGACAGGGCCCTAACACTGAAGCTTTCTTT; CDR3aa: CASIDLGQGPNTEAFF
len: 13; d_gene: -; abundance: many; j_gene: TRBJ2-1; v_gene: TRBV12-3/TRBV12-4; CDR3nt: TGTGCCAGCAGTCCGTCCCTAGTATACGGGCAGTTCTTC; CDR3aa: CASSPSLVYGQFF
len: 13; d_gene: -; abundance: many; j_gene: TRBJ1-1; v_gene: TRBV6-1; CDR3nt: TGTGCCAGCAGTGAGTACCTGAACACTGAAGCTTTCTTT; CDR3aa: CASSEYLNTEAFF
len: 15; d_gene: TRBD2; abundance: many; j_gene: TRBJ2-1; v_gene: TRBV30; CDR3nt: TGTGCCTGTACTAGCGGGATCATTCCTTACAATGAGCAGTTCTTC; CDR3aa: CACTSGIIPYNEQFF
len: 14; d_gene: -; abundance: many; j_gene: TRBJ2-7; v_gene: TRBV16; CDR3nt: TGTGCCAGCAGCCAAAGGACAGCCTCCTACGAGCAGTACTTC; CDR3aa: CASSQRTASYEQYF
len: 13; d_gene: -; abundance: many; j_gene: TRBJ1-1; v_gene: TRBV28; CDR3nt: TGTGCCAGCAGGACCGATCCGGGGGATGGAGCTTTCTTT; CDR3aa: CASRTDPGDGAFF
len: 16; d_gene: TRBD1; abundance: few; j_gene: TRBJ2-2; v_gene: TRBV11-2; CDR3nt: TGTGCCAGCAGCACCCCAGACAGGGATTGGGTCGGGGAGCTGTTTTTT; CDR3aa: CASSTPDRDWVGELFF